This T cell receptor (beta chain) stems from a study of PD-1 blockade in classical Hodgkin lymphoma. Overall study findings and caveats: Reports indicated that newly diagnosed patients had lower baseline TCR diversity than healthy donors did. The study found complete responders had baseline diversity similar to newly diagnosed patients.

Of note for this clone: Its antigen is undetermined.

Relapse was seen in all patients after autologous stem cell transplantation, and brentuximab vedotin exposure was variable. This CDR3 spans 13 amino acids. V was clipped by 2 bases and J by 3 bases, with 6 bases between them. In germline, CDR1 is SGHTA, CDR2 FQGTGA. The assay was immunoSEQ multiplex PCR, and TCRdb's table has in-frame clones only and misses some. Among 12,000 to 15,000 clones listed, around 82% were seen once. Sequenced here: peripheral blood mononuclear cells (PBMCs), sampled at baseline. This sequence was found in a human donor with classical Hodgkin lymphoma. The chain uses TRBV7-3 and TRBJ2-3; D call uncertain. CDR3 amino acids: CASSLSATDTQYF. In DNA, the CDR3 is TGTGCCAGCAGCTTATCGGCGACAGATACGCAGTATTTT.